This TCR beta chain emerged from a study of T-cell reconstitution after alpha-beta-depleted transplantation in children. Germline values: CDR1 SQVTM, CDR2 ANQGSEA. V was clipped by 6 bases and J by 4 bases, with 15 bases between them. The CDR3 sequence is 13 residues long. Preparing the TCRbeta library involved the use of unique molecular identifiers. TCRdb ran MiXCR on the PCR reads and lists one entry per CDR3 protein. Altogether about 230,000 distinct CDR3 sequences are present, roughly a tenth being singletons, with the ten largest covering about 4.8%. This clonotype was observed many times. The specimen was PBMCs from the stem cell graft donor, collected from the stem cell graft. This chain links TRBV29-1 with TRBJ1-2, with D possibly being TRBD1 (5 bases). This receptor was taken from a human donor who donated a stem cell graft to a child with SCID. The CDR3 bases are TGCAGCGTCACCAATGGGGACTTCTATGGCTACACCTTC. It encodes CSVTNGDFYGYTF. The entire variable domain, with the rest obtained from reference TRBV29-1 and TRBJ1-2, is as follows: SAVISQKPSRDICQRGTSLTIQCQVDSQVTMMFWYRQQPGQSLTLIATANQGSEATYESGFVIDKFPISRPNLTFSTLTVSNMSPEDSSIYLCSVTNGDFYGYTFGSGTRLTVV.